This passage covers 14 T cell receptor beta chains from one sample sequenced in a study of CD8+CD57+ T cells in acquired aplastic anemia. The template used for profiling TCR beta VDJ and CDR3 was genomic DNA. TCRdb processed the reads anew with MiXCR; each CDR3 protein has one entry. The data hold hundreds of thousands of distinct CDR3 sequences, with 60% to 80% observed a single time. Sequenced sample: sorted CD4+, CD8+, or CD8+CD57+ T cells (not recorded which) from PBMCs. The source is a human donor in good health, serving as a control.

This clonotype was observed once. The chain employs TRBV9 and TRBJ2-7; 8 bases match TRBD1. CDR3 size: 16 residues. V was clipped by 0 bases and J by 8 bases; unmatched bases: 13. Germline CDR1 SGDLS, CDR2 YYNGEE. CDR3 sequence: CASSVADREAARQQYF. CDR3 coding DNA: TGTGCCAGCAGCGTAGCGGACAGGGAAGCCGCAAGACAGCAGTACTTC.

CDR3 nucleotides: TGTGCCAGCGCCATGTCCCAACTGAACACTGAAGCTTTCTTT. Translated, it gives CASAMSQLNTEAFF. The chain combines TRBV11-3 with TRBJ1-1; D gene uncertain. The CDR3 consists of 14 residues. Per germline, CDR1 SGHNT and CDR2 YENEEA. The V end was cut by 8 bases, the J end by 0 bases, with 13 bases between.

The V and J genes are TRBV7-3 and TRBJ1-5; D gene uncertain. Germline CDR1 SGHTA, CDR2 FQGTGA. The ends were cut back, 5 bases at V and 13 bases at J, with 27 bases in the middle. The CDR3 has 16 amino acids. In DNA, the CDR3 is TGTGCCAGCAGCCACGGAGGGTCGAGCGGCGGGCCAACGCAGCATTTT. This sequence encodes CASSHGGSSGGPTQHF.

Remarks on this clonotype: Given a much more abundant clone one base away, this may be a read error. The J gene is TRBJ2-3, the V gene TRBV9, with no clear D. Trimming cost V 7 bases and J 1 base, with 13 bases left between them. Germline V CDR1 and CDR2: SGDLS, YYNGEE. The CDR3 loop spans 14 amino acids. The CDR3 is CASQIHTGTDTQYF. CDR3 nucleotides: TGTGCCAGCCAGATACACACAGGCACAGATACGCAGTATTTT. The full variable domain, rest sourced from reference TRBV9 and TRBJ2-3, is DSGVTQTPKHLITATGQRVTLRCSPRSGDLSVYWYQQSLDQGLQFLIQYYNGEERAKGNILERFSAQQFPDLHSELNLSSLELGDSALYFCASQIHTGTDTQYFGPGTRLTVL.

The chain uses TRBV7-2 and TRBJ2-7; D uncertain. The germline V gene has CDR1 SGHTA and CDR2 FQGNSA. The CDR3 spans 15 residues. V lost 4 bases, J lost 12 bases, and 25 bases lay in between. CDR3 amino acids: CASSSGRLSGTDTYF. CDR3 DNA: TGTGCCAGCAGCTCAGGTAGGCTTTCGGGCACAGATACGTACTTC.

The chain links TRBV6-5 to TRBJ1-4; D ambiguous. Trimming removed 6 bases from V and 8 bases from J, with 22 bases in between. The CDR3 totals 16 residues. Per the germline V gene, CDR1 is MNHEY and CDR2 is SVGAGI. The CDR3 coding sequence is TGTGCCAGCAGGAGAGATGGTGGAGGAGTGGCGGAAAAACTGTTTTTT. It specifies CASRRDGGGVAEKLFF.

This chain joins TRBV12-3 or TRBV12-4 and TRBJ2-3; D unresolved. V shed 6 bases and J shed 7 bases, with 17 bases lying between them. This CDR3 is built from 14 residues. CDR3 in amino acids: CASRLTKGAYTQYF. DNA of the CDR3: TGTGCCAGCAGATTAACGAAGGGCGCCTATACGCAGTATTTT.

In its sample, this clonotype was seen many times. The chain combines TRBV25-1 with TRBJ2-2, with 7 bases fitting TRBD2. Germline loops: CDR1 MGHDK, CDR2 SYGVNS. The CDR3 sequence is 14 residues long. Here the CDR3 DNA reads TGTGCGACCCAGCGGGGATTAAACACCGGGGAGCTGTTTTTT. Translation gives CATQRGLNTGELFF.

This clonotype was detected only once. The V call is TRBV20-1, the J call TRBJ2-1; D is perhaps TRBD1 or TRBD2 (5 bases each). The CDR3 runs to 15 residues. V was pared by 3 bases and J by 6 bases, with 18 bases between. CDR1 is DFQATT and CDR2 is SNEGSKA in the germline V gene (reference sequence). DNA for the CDR3: TGCAGTGCTAGTACTTTTGGGGGATTAGTCAATGAGCAGTTCTTC. Its translation: CSASTFGGLVNEQFF.

The chain combines TRBV20-1 with TRBJ1-5; perhaps TRBD1 as D (6 bases). V was pared by 4 bases and J by 0 bases, with 16 bases between. The CDR3 is made up of 16 amino acids. Germline V gene data show CDR1 as DFQATT and CDR2 as SNEGSKA (reference sequence). DNA for the CDR3: TGCAGTGCTATTAAAACAGGGTCCATTAGCAATCAGCCCCAGCATTTT. It yields the protein CSAIKTGSISNQPQHF.

This clonotype appeared a single time. An end of the junction differs from the germline gene, which may be a read error. V is TRBV7-2 and J is TRBJ2-1; TRBD1 or TRBD2 may be the D gene (5 bases each). The CDR3 totals 14 residues. Germline V gene sequence: CDR1 SGHTA, CDR2 FQGNSA. The CDR3 reads CASSVGAGGNQPLF. CDR3 DNA: TGTGCCAGCAGCGTCGGGGCAGGCGGCAATCAGCCCCTCTTC.

This chain uses TRBV10-3 with TRBJ2-7; no clear D. The CDR3 is 12 residues long. V dropped 4 bases and J dropped 1 base, with 5 bases sitting between them. Germline CDR1 ENHRY, CDR2 SYGVKD. The CDR3 coding sequence is TGTGCCATCAGTGCAACATCCTACGAGCAGTACTTC. Residues: CAISATSYEQYF.

This clonotype was observed once. The rearrangement links TRBV7-9 to TRBJ1-4; D perhaps matches TRBD1 (5 bases). From germline, CDR1 is SEHNR and CDR2 FQNEAQ (reference sequence). V lost 5 bases and J lost 12, with 25 bases in between. The CDR3 sequence is 16 residues long. The DNA of the CDR3 is TGTGCCAGCAGCCATGTTAAATTGACGGGGACCGATGAACTGTTTTTT. This codes for CASSHVKLTGTDELFF.

Ten or more counts support this clonotype. The J gene is TRBJ1-2, the V gene TRBV5-8; 8 bases align to TRBD1. The CDR3 loop spans 14 amino acids. After removal of 1 base from V and 7 bases from J, the junction contained 6 bases not matched to a gene. The germline CDR1 and CDR2 sequences are SGHTS and YDEGEE. The CDR3 DNA sequence: TGTGCCAGCAGCTTGTGGGGACAGGATTTTGGCTACACCTTC. It yields the protein CASSLWGQDFGYTF.